The TCR beta chain described here comes from a study of human T cells and chemical hapten exposure. Study as a whole: Patients got weekly scalp diphenylcyclopropenone doses over the roughly 22-week study. Per-sample TCR yield variation was attributed mainly to small pooled library volume differences.

Unique molecular identifiers were attached to individual cDNA molecules during library preparation. TCRdb re-analysed the RACE reads in MiXCR, keeping a single row per CDR3 protein. Of about 140,000 distinct CDR3 sequences in the sample, about 12% were seen once. The time point is: patch test 2, 6 weeks after DPC sensitization. As to treatment: therapeutic diphenylcyclopropenone sensitization with weekly scalp DPC. There are many counts of this clonotype. CDR3 length equals 11 residues. This chain links TRBV21-1 with TRBJ2-1; the table gives TRBD1 as D, unverified against the DNA. TRBV21-1 corresponds to a pseudogene. This clonotype was sampled from a woman aged 50 to 65 with alopecia areata. Some clones in this sample may be carry-over from other donors' samples. Source: whole blood, taken in connection with sensitization to the hapten diphenylcyclopropenone (DPC). The CDR3 DNA reads as TGTGCCAAGGACACCTACAATGAGCAGTTCTTC. Translated: CAKDTYNEQFF.